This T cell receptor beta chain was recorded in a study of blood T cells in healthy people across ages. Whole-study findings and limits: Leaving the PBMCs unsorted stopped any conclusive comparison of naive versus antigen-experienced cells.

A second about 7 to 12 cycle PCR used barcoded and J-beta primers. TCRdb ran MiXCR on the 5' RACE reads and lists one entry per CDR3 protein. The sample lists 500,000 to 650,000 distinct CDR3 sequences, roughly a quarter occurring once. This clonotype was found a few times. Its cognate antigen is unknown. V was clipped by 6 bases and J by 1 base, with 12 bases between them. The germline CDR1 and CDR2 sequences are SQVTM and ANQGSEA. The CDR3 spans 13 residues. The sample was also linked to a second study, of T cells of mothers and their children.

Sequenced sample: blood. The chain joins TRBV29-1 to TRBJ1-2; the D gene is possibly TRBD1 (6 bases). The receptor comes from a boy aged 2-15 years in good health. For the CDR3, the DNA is TGCAGCGTGGGTAAACAGGGTAACTATGGCTACACCTTC. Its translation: CSVGKQGNYGYTF.